This T cell receptor (beta chain) was sequenced for a study of brain T cells in children with intractable seizures. Repertoires were generated with immunoSEQ multiplex PCR, while TCRdb's copy carries only in-frame clones and drops some. The table shows around 38,000 clones, with 80% to 95% occurring only once. The ends lost 2 bases at V and 4 bases at J; junction bases unmatched: 3. The CDR3 is 15 residues long. Germline assignment: CDR1 ENHRY and CDR2 SYGVKD. The material was peripheral blood, obtained at surgery. This TCR derives from a girl aged 2-15 years with tuberous sclerosis and intractable seizures. The chain uses TRBV10-3 and TRBJ2-1; TRBD2 agrees at 9 bases. The CDR3 protein is CAISESGGIYNEQFF. The CDR3 DNA is TGTGCCATCAGTGAGAGCGGGGGGATATACAATGAGCAGTTCTTC.